This T cell receptor (beta chain) was sequenced in a study of blood T cell repertoires in COVID-19. Method: immunoSEQ multiplex PCR; TCRdb's copy keeps in-frame clones and lacks some. This sample yields around 200,000 clones, of which roughly 80% are seen a single time; roughly 12% belongs to the top ten. V lost 7 bases, J lost 1 base, and 14 bases lay in between. Germline V gene data show CDR1 as MDHEN and CDR2 as SYDVKM. CDR3 length equals 15 residues. This rearrangement joins TRBV28 to TRBJ1-5, with D possibly TRBD1 on 6 matching bases. Specimen: peripheral blood. The sequence was collected from a woman aged 50 to 60 with acute or convalescent COVID-19. CDR3 sequence reads: CASTPRQVSNQPQHF. The CDR3 DNA follows: TGTGCCAGCACCCCAAGACAGGTGAGCAATCAGCCCCAGCATTTT.